A single sample is the source of the 4 T cell receptor beta chains below, sequenced in a study of blood T cell repertoires in COVID-19. The table came from immunoSEQ multiplex PCR; TCRdb's copy has only in-frame clones and leaves some out. The top ten clones hold 1.3% of a sample with 300,000 to 450,000 clones, around 87% of them seen once. Sequencing was carried out using PBMCs or T cells enriched from blood (not recorded which). These receptor sequences come from a man aged 30-40 years who had recovered from COVID-19.

V and J are TRBV5-5 and TRBJ1-1, with a weak D call TRBD1 (6 bases). The germline V gene has CDR1 SGHKS and CDR2 YYEKEE (reference sequence). The CDR3 spans 15 residues. With 3 bases removed from V and 4 bases from J, the gap between germline ends came to 16 bases. The CDR3: CASSWGMGARTEAFF. The CDR3 DNA follows: TGTGCCAGCAGCTGGGGGATGGGGGCGCGCACTGAAGCTTTCTTT.

The CDR3 spells CAIRQGANSNQPQHF. The CDR3, as DNA: TGTGCCATACGACAGGGGGCAAATAGCAATCAGCCCCAGCATTTT. The genes are TRBV10-3 and TRBJ1-5; 10 bases line up with TRBD1. Germline assignment: CDR1 ENHRY and CDR2 SYGVKD. V dropped 9 bases and J dropped 0; count of bases not matched to a gene: 5. The CDR3 covers 15 residues.

This chain links TRBV6-1 with TRBJ2-7, with TRBD1 identical over 7 bases. The CDR3 has 15 amino acids. CDR1 is MNHNS, CDR2 SASEGT, per germline. V lost 0 bases and J lost 3; bases outside the gene matches: 5. The CDR3 nucleotides are TGTGCCAGCAGTGAAGCGAGACAGGGTAGCTACGAGCAGTACTTC. The encoded protein is CASSEARQGSYEQYF.

This clone turned up a few times. This chain connects TRBV7-9 to TRBJ2-2, with 14 bases identical to TRBD2. Germline trimming cut 8 bases from V and 0 bases from J; bases unmatched to any gene: 2. This CDR3 has 16 amino acids. Germline CDR1 SEHNR, CDR2 FQNEAQ (reference sequence). The CDR3 sequence is CASGLAGGSNTGELFF. The DNA for the CDR3 is TGTGCCAGCGGACTAGCGGGGGGATCGAACACCGGGGAGCTGTTTTTT.